These 23 T cell receptor beta chains originate from one sample sequenced in a study of OX40 agonist ivuxolimab in advanced cancers. Sequenced by immunoSEQ multiplex PCR; TCRdb stores in-frame clones only, minus some. There are around 50,000 clones in the sample; 60% to 80% occur only once, and approximately 2.6% lies in the top ten. The sequenced sample was CD4+ or CD8+ T cells sorted from blood, obtained in a trial of the OX40 agonist ivuxolimab. These receptors all stem from an adult with an advanced solid tumor such as melanoma, head and neck, liver or kidney cancer.

The V and J genes are TRBV2 and TRBJ1-1, with D perhaps TRBD1 (5 bases). The CDR3 loop spans 13 amino acids. Per the germline V gene, CDR1 is SNHLY and CDR2 is FYNNEI. The germline V and J ends were trimmed by 4 bases and 5 bases, with 11 bases remaining between them. The CDR3 nucleotides read TGTGCCAGCAGTGCCCAGGGTCAAACTGAAGCTTTCTTT. As protein: CASSAQGQTEAFF.

The chain has TRBV29-1 and TRBJ1-1, with D possibly being TRBD1 (6 bases). CDR1 and CDR2 from the germline V gene are SQVTM and ANQGSEA. Between the trimmed V and J ends, which lost 5 bases and 10 bases, there was a span of 14 bases. CDR3 length: 11 residues. CDR3 protein: CSVMRGRGAFF. Here the CDR3 DNA reads TGCAGCGTTATGCGGGGGCGAGGAGCTTTCTTT.

This chain joins TRBV19 and TRBJ2-7, with 11 positions matching TRBD2. The CDR3 covers 17 residues. V trimming: 5 bases; J trimming: 7 bases; junction bases outside the gene matches: 16. Germline-derived CDR1 and CDR2 are LNHDA and SQIVND (reference sequence). The DNA of the CDR3 is TGTGCCAGTAGTCCCCCCGTGAGGGCTAGCGGGAGGTTAGAGCAGTACTTC. Amino acids: CASSPPVRASGRLEQYF. Using reference TRBV19 and TRBJ2-7 for the parts outside the CDR3, the full variable domain is DGGITQSPKYLFRKEGQNVTLSCEQNLNHDAMYWYRQDPGQGLRLIYYSQIVNDFQKGDIAEGYSVSREKKESFPLTVTSAQKNPTAFYLCASSPPVRASGRLEQYFGPGTRLTVT.

In this sample, this clone turned up once. The chain recombines TRBV4-1 with TRBJ2-2; 10 bases align to TRBD1. Germline CDR1 MGHRA, CDR2 YSYEKL. This CDR3 is 17 amino acids long. J gave up 5 bases and V 0 bases, and 6 bases lay outside the gene matches. The CDR3 region has the DNA TGCGCCAGCAGCCAAGACAGACAGGGGGCGCAAACCGGGGAGCTGTTTTTT. Its protein product is CASSQDRQGAQTGELFF.

This chain uses TRBV5-1 with TRBJ1-1, with a weak D call TRBD1 (6 bases). Trimming removed 0 bases at V and 1 base at J, with 10 bases between. The CDR3 has 15 residues. Germline V gives CDR1 SGHRS, CDR2 YFSETQ. CDR3 protein: CASSLVWGRNTEAFF. CDR3 DNA: TGCGCCAGCAGCTTGGTTTGGGGGCGGAACACTGAAGCTTTCTTT. Together with reference TRBV5-1 and TRBJ1-1, the CDR3 gives the full variable domain: KAGVTQTPRYLIKTRGQQVTLSCSPISGHRSVSWYQQTPGQGLQFLFEYFSETQRNKGNFPGRFSGRQFSNSRSEMNVSTLELGDSALYLCASSLVWGRNTEAFFGQGTRLTVV.

The chain couples TRBV18 to TRBJ2-7, with D perhaps TRBD2 (6 bases). The germline V gene has CDR1 KGHSH and CDR2 LQKENI. This CDR3 has 15 amino acids. Trimming removed 0 bases from V and 7 bases from J, with 16 bases in between. CDR3 sequence: CASSPPSTGAREQYF. The CDR3 region has the DNA TGTGCCAGCTCACCACCTTCAACGGGAGCGAGGGAGCAGTACTTC.

As for this clone: Other DNA sequences in this sample translate to the same CDR3. The V gene is TRBV2, the J gene TRBJ1-4; D is uncertain. The CDR3 spans 15 residues. Between the trimmed V and J ends, which lost 2 bases and 5 bases, there was a span of 12 bases. The germline gives CDR1 SNHLY, CDR2 FYNNEI. CDR3 loop: CASSETGPPNEKLFF. CDR3 nucleotides: TGTGCCAGCAGTGAAACCGGTCCTCCAAATGAAAAACTGTTTTTT.

Concerning this clone: A clone one base away is much larger, so this may be a read error. The rearrangement uses TRBV2 and TRBJ2-7; 9 bases map to TRBD1. Germline values: CDR1 SNHLY, CDR2 FYNNEI. CDR3 length: 15 residues. The CDR3 region has the DNA TGTGCCAGCAGTAAAGCGCGGACAGGGGTAAGGGAGCAGTACTTC. Translation gives CASSKARTGVREQYF.

This clone was seen once. V and J are TRBV6-1 and TRBJ2-7, with 11 bases matching TRBD2. V gave up 6 bases and J gave up 3 bases; unmatched junction bases: 4. The germline CDR1 and CDR2 sequences are MNHNS and SASEGT. The CDR3 consists of 14 residues. CDR3 sequence: CASRPGLADYEQYF. The CDR3 coding sequence is TGTGCCAGCAGGCCGGGACTAGCGGACTACGAGCAGTACTTC.

This chain connects TRBV7-3 to TRBJ2-3; D is perhaps TRBD1 or TRBD2 (5 bases each). Trimming pared 2 bases from V and 0 bases from J, leaving 9 bases between. This CDR3 has 15 residues. Germline CDR1 reads SGHTA; CDR2 reads FQGTGA. CDR3 protein: CASSLWGYSTDTQYF. The CDR3, as DNA: TGTGCCAGCAGCTTATGGGGGTATAGCACAGATACGCAGTATTTT.

The chain recombines TRBV11-3 with TRBJ2-1; a weak D match, TRBD1 (5 bases). V gave up 3 bases and J gave up 7 bases, with 10 bases separating them. The CDR3 covers 13 residues. Germline assignment: CDR1 SGHNT and CDR2 YENEEA. CDR3 DNA sequence: TGTGCCAGCAGCTTGGCCAAGGGGAATGAGCAGTTCTTC. This gives the protein CASSLAKGNEQFF.

The CDR3 DNA reads as TGTGCCAGCAGTGAATCCCCATGGGACACTGAAGCTTTCTTT. It is translated as CASSESPWDTEAFF. V and J are TRBV6-4 and TRBJ1-1; D gene ambiguous. The ends were cut back, 3 bases at V and 3 bases at J, with 11 bases in the middle. Germline CDR1 is MRHNA and CDR2 is SNTAGT. This CDR3 contains 14 residues.

The chain has TRBV11-2 and TRBJ2-7, with 10 bases fitting TRBD1. The length of the CDR3 is 16 residues. The germline V gene has CDR1 SGHAT and CDR2 FQNNGV. V was clipped by 1 base and J by 3 bases; unmatched bases: 6. The CDR3: CASSLVGTGVLYEQYF. The DNA of the CDR3 is TGTGCCAGCAGCTTAGTAGGGACAGGGGTTCTCTACGAGCAGTACTTC. Filled out from reference TRBV11-2 and TRBJ2-7, the complete variable domain reads EAGVAQSPRYKIIEKRQSVAFWCNPISGHATLYWYQQILGQGPKLLIQFQNNGVVDDSQLPKDRFSAERLKGVDSTLKIQPAKLEDSAVYLCASSLVGTGVLYEQYFGPGTRLTVT.

This clone was detected a few times. The V call is TRBV2, the J call TRBJ1-2; TRBD1 agrees at 9 bases. CDR3 length equals 16 residues. From germline, CDR1 is SNHLY and CDR2 FYNNEI. The ends lost 3 bases at V and 6 bases at J; junction bases unmatched: 11. CDR3 protein: CASSDSGQGPFDGYTF. The CDR3 coding sequence is TGTGCCAGCAGTGATTCGGGACAGGGACCCTTTGATGGCTACACCTTC. The full variable domain, in which reference TRBV2 and TRBJ1-2 provide the parts outside the CDR3, is EPEVTQTPSHQVTQMGQEVILRCVPISNHLYFYWYRQILGQKVEFLVSFYNNEISEKSEIFDDQFSVERPDGSNFTLKIRSTKLEDSAMYFCASSDSGQGPFDGYTFGSGTRLTVV.

The chain has TRBV10-3 and TRBJ1-1; D unclear. The CDR3 spans 13 residues. Germline loops: CDR1 ENHRY, CDR2 SYGVKD. The V and J ends lost 0 bases and 4 bases respectively, with 6 bases between them. Written as DNA, the CDR3 is TGTGCCATCAGTGAGTCCGGAGTCACTGAAGCTTTCTTT. This gives the protein CAISESGVTEAFF.

The chain combines TRBV19 with TRBJ2-7, with 12 bases that match TRBD1. The V gene end was trimmed by 3 bases and the J gene end by 5 bases; junction bases not matched to a gene: 8. The CDR3 loop spans 16 amino acids. Per germline, CDR1 LNHDA and CDR2 SQIVND (reference sequence). This CDR3 reads CASSIPTGQGANEQYF. Here the CDR3 DNA reads TGTGCCAGTAGTATCCCGACGGGACAGGGGGCCAACGAGCAGTACTTC.

The V and J genes are TRBV6-5 and TRBJ2-1; 7 bases are shared with TRBD2. Germline CDR1 reads MNHEY; CDR2 reads SVGAGI. V lost 6 bases, J lost 8 bases, and 10 bases stayed unmatched. The CDR3 is 14 amino acids. The CDR3 here is CASRSSGLGDEQFF. The CDR3 DNA reads TGTGCCAGCAGGTCTAGCGGACTTGGGGATGAGCAGTTCTTC.

The chain combines TRBV5-1 with TRBJ2-5; perhaps TRBD1 as D (6 bases). This CDR3 is 15 amino acids long. Trimming took 0 bases from V and 0 from J, leaving 9 bases between them. Germline lookup yields CDR1 SGHRS and CDR2 YFSETQ. CDR3 coding DNA: TGCGCCAGCAGCTTGGACAGGGCATACCAAGAGACCCAGTACTTC. It yields the protein CASSLDRAYQETQYF.

This chain uses TRBV5-1 with TRBJ1-1, with 7 bases that match TRBD1. CDR3 length: 14 amino acids. Germline loops: CDR1 SGHRS, CDR2 YFSETQ. J lost 1 base, V lost 5 bases, and 5 bases had no gene match. CDR3 coding DNA: TGCGCCAGCAGAAGACGACAGGGGAACACTGAAGCTTTCTTT. Encoded protein: CASRRRQGNTEAFF.

This clone showed up just once. One junction end disagrees with the germline gene, perhaps due to a read error. This rearrangement joins TRBV4-1 to TRBJ1-1, with unresolved D. This CDR3 comprises 17 residues. The germline V gene has CDR1 MGHRA and CDR2 YSYEKL. The CDR3 protein is CASRPLVVPSLGTGAFF. Written as DNA, the CDR3 is TGCGCCAGCAGGCCCCTCGTCGTTCCGTCGTTGGGCACTGGAGCTTTCTTT.

V usage is TRBV6-1 and J usage is TRBJ2-1; perhaps TRBD2 as D (6 bases). The length of the CDR3 is 12 residues. Per the germline V gene, CDR1 is MNHNS and CDR2 is SASEGT. V dropped 7 bases and J dropped 6 bases, with 10 bases sitting between them. CDR3 sequence reads: CASTRLGNEQFF. The CDR3 nucleotides read TGTGCCAGCACCCGACTAGGCAATGAGCAGTTCTTC.

CDR3 amino acids: CASSYEGDTQYF. CDR3 DNA: TGTGCCAGCAGTTACGAGGGAGATACGCAGTATTTT. The V and J genes are TRBV6-5 and TRBJ2-3; maybe TRBD2 (5 bases). Germline assignment: CDR1 MNHEY and CDR2 SVGAGI. The V and J ends lost 2 bases and 5 bases respectively, with 5 bases between them. CDR3 length: 12 amino acids.

CDR3 loop: CASSGQGGGTDTQYF. The CDR3 DNA reads as TGTGCCAGCAGTGGACAGGGAGGGGGCACAGATACGCAGTATTTT. This chain links TRBV2 with TRBJ2-3; D may be TRBD1 or TRBD2 (7 bases each). The CDR3 loop spans 15 amino acids. Trimming pared 4 bases from V and 1 base from J, leaving 12 bases between. Germline V CDR1 and CDR2: SNHLY, FYNNEI.